Sequencing of this TCR beta chain was carried out in a study of blood T cell repertoires in COVID-19. Study-level background: Specimens from acute and convalescent COVID-19 originated in the United States, Italy and Spain. The analysed material was cDNA or gDNA that came from T cells, B-cell-depleted T cells, or PBMCs.

Participant-reported clinical history was the basis for cohort assignment. As originally analysed: Nucleated cell counts were estimated from reference gene primer amplification. This table comes from immunoSEQ multiplex PCR, and its TCRdb copy is limited to in-frame clones, with some not included. V, J and clone size are those of that table, while D and trimming were read from the DNA. The table shows 250,000 to 350,000 clones, with about 90% occurring only once. The J segment lost 11 bases and the V segment lost 4 bases, leaving 10 bases of the junction unmatched. Germline CDR1 SGHAT, CDR2 FQNNGV. The CDR3 contains 13 residues.

The clonotype originates from a young woman with acute COVID-19. The chain carries TRBV11-2 and TRBJ1-1; 7 bases match TRBD1. The specimen sequenced was PBMCs or T cells enriched from blood (not recorded which). Written as DNA, the CDR3 is TGTGCCAGCAGCTCCCGACAGGGTTTAGACGCTTTCTTT. It yields the protein CASSSRQGLDAFF.